This TCR beta chain was recorded in a study of cytomegalovirus exposure and HLA in healthy donors. Regarding the study as a whole: Reportedly, cytomegalovirus status was diagnosed with high sensitivity and specificity. Clusters of TCRs from the first cohort tended to co-occur in the 130 or so validation repertoires (as a later analysis found).

CDR1 and CDR2 from the germline V gene are LNHDA and SQIVND (reference sequence). Trimming cost V 4 bases and J 5 bases, with 12 bases left between them. This CDR3 spans 14 amino acids. The donors were in the approximately 120-subject validation cohort; that cohort was separate from the approximately 700-subject first cohort. On this clone itself: Its specificity is unknown.

Sequencing was performed with immunoSEQ multiplex PCR; in TCRdb, only in-frame clones are kept and a portion is missing. The sample consists of roughly 280,000 clones, 65% to 90% of them appearing once. This TCR derives from a woman under 30 in good health and CMV-seronegative. Sequences were obtained from PBMCs. The V call is TRBV19, the J call TRBJ1-5; possible D gene TRBD1, 5 bases. Here the CDR3 reads CASSTPGGDQPQHF. CDR3 DNA sequence: TGTGCCAGTAGTACCCCGGGGGGGGATCAGCCCCAGCATTTT.